This T cell receptor beta chain was observed in a study of shared clonotypes between healthy human individuals. This CDR3 comprises 15 residues. In germline, CDR1 is SEHNR, CDR2 FQNEAQ (reference sequence). Trimming pared 4 bases from V and 0 bases from J, leaving 9 bases between. The assay was immunoSEQ multiplex PCR, and TCRdb's table has in-frame clones only and misses some. The data contain around 440,000 clones, 75% to 80% of them singletons. This receptor was obtained from a woman aged 40 to 49 in good health. Some clones in this sample may be carry-over from other donors' samples. Sequenced sample: PBMCs. The V and J genes are TRBV7-9 and TRBJ1-4, with no clear D. Here the CDR3 DNA reads TGTGCCAGCAGCTCGGGAGGTCCAACTAATGAAAAACTGTTTTTT. Amino acid sequence: CASSSGGPTNEKLFF.